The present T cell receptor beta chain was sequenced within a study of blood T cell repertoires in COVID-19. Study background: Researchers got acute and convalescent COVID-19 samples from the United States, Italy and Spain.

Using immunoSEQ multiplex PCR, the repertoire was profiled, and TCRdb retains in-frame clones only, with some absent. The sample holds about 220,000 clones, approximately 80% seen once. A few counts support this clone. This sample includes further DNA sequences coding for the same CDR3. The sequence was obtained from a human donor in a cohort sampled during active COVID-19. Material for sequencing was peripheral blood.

The CDR3, as DNA: TGTGCCAGCTCACCACCTAGCGGGACCCAAGAGACCCAGTACTTC. This translates into CASSPPSGTQETQYF. The chain is built from TRBV18 and TRBJ2-5; 8 bases are shared with TRBD2. Per the germline V gene, CDR1 is KGHSH and CDR2 is LQKENI. The CDR3 runs to 15 residues. Trimming took 0 bases from V and 1 from J; bases not matched to a gene: 1.